This T cell receptor (beta chain) was captured by sequencing in a study of regulatory T cells in long-lasting Graves disease. This clonotype has a count of ten or more. Germline V CDR1 and CDR2: SGHNT, YENEEA. The CDR3 is made up of 13 amino acids. V gave up 5 bases and J gave up 4 bases, with 11 bases separating them. TCR beta libraries were built with iRepertoire HTBI primers and Arm-PCR of CDR3 regions. MiXCR, run by TCRdb on the multiplex PCR reads, gives a single entry per CDR3 protein. The sample has 400,000 to 500,000 distinct CDR3 sequences, 20% to 25% seen once. As for time point: persistent/refractory GD, antithyroid drugs over 5 years with positive TRAb. Following extraction of RNA from PBMCs, that RNA was used to make the TCR library.

The gene calls are TRBV11-3 and TRBJ1-2; D might be TRBD1 (5 bases). Source: peripheral blood mononuclear cells (PBMCs), taken when the disease was refractory, from a patient treated with antithyroid drugs. The TCR was taken from a female donor with Graves disease. This chain's CDR3 is CASSPIGTYGYTF. CDR3 nucleotides: TGTGCCAGCAGCCCAATCGGGACCTATGGCTACACCTTC.